The rows below give T cell receptor beta chains drawn from one sample of a study of T cell responses to AZD1222 COVID-19 vaccine. The protocol was immunoSEQ multiplex PCR, while the TCRdb copy is restricted to in-frame clones and leaves out a portion. Of roughly 160,000 clones in the sample, 88% were seen once. The sample was peripheral blood, taken on day 0 of AZD1222 vaccination. The source is an adult in good health. Each CDR3 is given with its conserved first and last residue. D genes are given only for firm matches. Rows may omit the clone size; those that give it use once, few, many or a size class.

j_gene | v_gene | d_gene | abundance | CDR3nt | CDR3aa
TRBJ2-7 | TRBV28 | TRBD1 | - | TGTGCCAGCAGTTCGGGACAGGATCTACGGGAGCAGTACTTC | CASSSGQDLREQYF
TRBJ1-6 | TRBV9 | - | - | TGTGCCAGCAGCGGACAACTGACAGGATCTAATTCACCCCTCCACTTT | CASSGQLTGSNSPLHF
TRBJ1-6 | TRBV4-1 | - | - | TGCGCCAGCAGCCTGTGGCAGGGCTATAATTCACCCCTCCACTTT | CASSLWQGYNSPLHF
TRBJ1-4 | TRBV5-5 | - | - | TGTGCCAGCAGCTTAGGCCCTACGGTTGGAAATGAAAAACTGTTTTTT | CASSLGPTVGNEKLFF
TRBJ2-7 | TRBV28 | TRBD1 | - | TGTGCCAGCAGCTCCGTGGACAGGGCCTACGAGCAGTACTTC | CASSSVDRAYEQYF
TRBJ2-3 | TRBV15 | TRBD2 | - | TGTGCCACCAGCAGGCGAAGCGGGGGCACAGATACGCAGTATTTT | CATSRRSGGTDTQYF
TRBJ2-1 | TRBV7-2 | - | - | TGTGCCAGCAGCTTAGCGGGAGCGAGGGGACATGAGCAGTTCTTC | CASSLAGARGHEQFF
TRBJ2-7 | TRBV6-1 | - | - | TGTGCCAGCAGTGAACTGAGGACAGAGTCCTACGAGCAGTACTTC | CASSELRTESYEQYF
TRBJ1-6 | TRBV9 | - | - | TGTGCCAGCAGCGTTAATGGGAATTCACCCCTCCACTTT | CASSVNGNSPLHF
TRBJ2-3 | TRBV4-3 | TRBD1 | - | TGCGCCAGCAGCCAAGGGGACAGGGCTAGCACAGATACGCAGTATTTT | CASSQGDRASTDTQYF
TRBJ2-5 | TRBV11-2 | TRBD2 | once | TGTGCCAGCAGCCTACTCCGGACTAGCTTAGAGACCCAGTACTTC | CASSLLRTSLETQYF
TRBJ2-1 | TRBV7-2 | TRBD2 | - | TGTGCCAGCAGCTCCTATGGGCTAGCGGAGGAAAATGAGCAGTTCTTC | CASSSYGLAEENEQFF
TRBJ1-5 | TRBV6-4 | TRBD1 | - | TGTGCCAGCAGTCCGACAGGGGAAGATCAGCCCCAGCATTTT | CASSPTGEDQPQHF
TRBJ1-5 | TRBV6-2/TRBV6-3 | - | once | TGTGCCAGCAGTTACTCGTCCGGTCAGCCCCAGCATTTT | CASSYSSGQPQHF
TRBJ1-5 | TRBV5-1 | - | - | TGCGCCAGCAGCTTGACAGGACCGAATCAGCCCCAGCATTTT | CASSLTGPNQPQHF
TRBJ1-4 | TRBV18 | - | - | TGTGCCAGCTCACCACAGGAGGCAACTAATGAAAAACTGTTTTTT | CASSPQEATNEKLFF
TRBJ2-5 | TRBV28 | - | - | TGTGCCAGCAGGGGGCGTGTCAGGGAGACCCAGTACTTC | CASRGRVRETQYF
TRBJ2-1 | TRBV7-3 | TRBD2 | - | TGTGCCAGCAGCTTAGCTAGCGGGAGTTTGTATGAGCAGTTCTTC | CASSLASGSLYEQFF
TRBJ2-5 | TRBV11-3 | - | - | TGTGCCAGCAGCAGACGGGGATTCGAGACCCAGTACTTC | CASSRRGFETQYF
TRBJ1-1 | TRBV18 | TRBD1 | - | TGTGCCAGCTCATCACAGGGGCCCCAGAACACTGAAGCTTTCTTT | CASSSQGPQNTEAFF
TRBJ1-2 | TRBV11-2 | - | - | TGTGCCAGCAGCCCGACAGGAGGGGGAGGCTACACCTTC | CASSPTGGGGYTF
TRBJ1-2 | TRBV11-2 | - | - | TGTGCCAGCAGCCGCGATACAGGATCGCGGGGCTACACCTTC | CASSRDTGSRGYTF
TRBJ1-2 | TRBV27 | - | - | TGTGCCAGCAGTTTCCAAAGCGGGGGAGGCTATGGCTACACCTTC | CASSFQSGGGYGYTF
TRBJ2-7 | TRBV21-1 | - | - | TGTGCCAGCAGCAAAGGCCCCCATCTTCCCATTTTAGGTGGCAGGGACCTATCCTACGAGCAGTACTTC | CASSKGPHLPILGGRDLSYEQYF
TRBJ1-5 | TRBV4-2 | - | - | TGTGCCAGCAGCCAGGAAGACAATGTCAATCAGCCCCAGCATTTT | CASSQEDNVNQPQHF
TRBJ1-5 | TRBV2 | - | - | TGTGCCAGCAGTGAGGGTAATGGGGGGCAGCCCCAGCATTTT | CASSEGNGGQPQHF
TRBJ2-3 | TRBV3-1/TRBV3-2 | - | once | TGTGCCAGCAGCCAGGAGGGTGGGGGGCCTTATCCAGATACGCAGTATTTT | CASSQEGGGPYPDTQYF
TRBJ1-2 | TRBV18 | - | once | TGTGCCAGCTCACCAAAGGTTGTGGGGGGCGGTGGCTACACCTTC | CASSPKVVGGGGYTF
TRBJ2-1 | TRBV10-3 | TRBD2 | few | TGTGCCATCAAAAACACTGGGACTAGCGGGATAAATGAGCAGTTCTTC | CAIKNTGTSGINEQFF
TRBJ1-1 | TRBV5-1 | - | - | TGCGCCAGCAGCTTAGACAGCTATAACACTGAAGCTTTCTTT | CASSLDSYNTEAFF
TRBJ1-1 | TRBV19 | TRBD1 | once | TGTGCCAGCCTACAGGGGGCCAGCGGCACTGAAGCTTTCTTT | CASLQGASGTEAFF
TRBJ1-1 | TRBV6-5 | TRBD1 | - | TGTGCCAGCAGTAGCCGGGACAGGGGGGCAACTGAAGCTTTCTTT | CASSSRDRGATEAFF
TRBJ1-1 | TRBV19 | - | - | TGTGCCAGTAGTCGCCAAGGGAACACTGAAGCTTTCTTT | CASSRQGNTEAFF
TRBJ1-1 | TRBV9 | - | few | TGTGCCAGCAGCGTAGATCCAGACATGAACACTGAAGCTTTCTTT | CASSVDPDMNTEAFF
TRBJ2-1 | TRBV28 | TRBD2 | - | TGTGCCAGCAACAATCCGGGACTAGCATTGGATGAGCAGTTCTTC | CASNNPGLALDEQFF
TRBJ2-3 | TRBV5-4 | TRBD2 | - | TGTGCCAGCAGCTCAACTAGCGGGAGAACAGATACGCAGTATTTT | CASSSTSGRTDTQYF
TRBJ1-2 | TRBV30 | TRBD1 | - | TGTGCCTGGAGGCGACAGGGCGGCAGCTATGGCTACACCTTC | CAWRRQGGSYGYTF
TRBJ1-2 | TRBV29-1 | - | once | TGCAGCGTTGATGGGGTGGGGGATGGCTACACCTTC | CSVDGVGDGYTF
TRBJ2-7 | TRBV5-4 | - | - | TGTGCCAGCAGCTTGAGGGGGGCCAACGAGCAGTACTTC | CASSLRGANEQYF
TRBJ1-2 | TRBV18 | - | - | TGTGCCAGCTCACGAGGGGGTGGCTATGGCTACACCTTC | CASSRGGGYGYTF
TRBJ2-5 | TRBV5-8 | TRBD2 | - | TGTGCCAGCAGCTTGGGCCAGCGGGGGCAAGAGACCCAGTACTTC | CASSLGQRGQETQYF
TRBJ1-2 | TRBV5-8 | - | - | TGTGCCAGCAGCTCCACAATCTATGGCTACACCTTC | CASSSTIYGYTF
TRBJ2-5 | TRBV6-2/TRBV6-3 | - | - | TGTGCCAGCAGTTACGGGCGGACCCAGTACTTC | CASSYGRTQYF
TRBJ2-1 | TRBV9 | TRBD2 | few | TGTGCCAGCAGCCATATTAGCGGGGGCGGTATCAATGAGCAGTTCTTC | CASSHISGGGINEQFF
TRBJ1-6 | TRBV4-2 | - | - | TGTGCCAGCAGCCTGGGACGGAACCCTAATTCACCCCTCCACTTT | CASSLGRNPNSPLHF